What follows is one T cell receptor beta chain and its context. Its antigen is not known. With V trimmed by 4 bases and J by 5 bases, 4 bases remained unmatched. Per germline, CDR1 SGDLS and CDR2 YYNGEE. The CDR3 consists of 14 residues. This entry belongs to a study of T cell responses to AZD1222 COVID-19 vaccine. Study results and caveats: All repertoire sampling was performed exclusively after the peak T cell response.

Measured with immunoSEQ multiplex PCR; TCRdb has only the in-frame clones, and not every one. The sample records about 110,000 clones, roughly 89% being singletons. This TCR derives from an adult in good health. The V and J genes are TRBV9 and TRBJ1-5; TRBD1 matches at 9 bases. Material: peripheral blood, obtained on day 0 of MenACWY control vaccination. The CDR3 loop is CASSPGTGYQPQHF. The CDR3 DNA sequence: TGTGCCAGCAGCCCTGGGACAGGGTATCAGCCCCAGCATTTT.